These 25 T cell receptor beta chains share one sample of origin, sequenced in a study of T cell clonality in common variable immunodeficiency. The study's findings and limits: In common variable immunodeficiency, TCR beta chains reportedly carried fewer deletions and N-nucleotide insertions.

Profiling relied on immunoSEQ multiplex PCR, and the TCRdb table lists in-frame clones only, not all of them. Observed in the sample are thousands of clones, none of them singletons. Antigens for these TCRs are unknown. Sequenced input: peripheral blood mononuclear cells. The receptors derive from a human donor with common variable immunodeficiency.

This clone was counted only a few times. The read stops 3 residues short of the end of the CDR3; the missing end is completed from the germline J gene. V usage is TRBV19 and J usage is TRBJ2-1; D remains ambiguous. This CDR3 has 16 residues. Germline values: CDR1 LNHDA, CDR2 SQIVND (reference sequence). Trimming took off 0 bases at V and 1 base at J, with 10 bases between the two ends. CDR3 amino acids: CASSIETGASYNEQFF. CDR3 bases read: TGTGCCAGTAGTATAGAAACCGGTGCATCCTACAATGAG. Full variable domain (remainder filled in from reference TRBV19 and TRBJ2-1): DGGITQSPKYLFRKEGQNVTLSCEQNLNHDAMYWYRQDPGQGLRLIYYSQIVNDFQKGDIAEGYSVSREKKESFPLTVTSAQKNPTAFYLCASSIETGASYNEQFFGPGTRLTVL.

The CDR3 loop is CASSFRVGETQYF. CDR3 DNA, as far as it was read: TGTGCCAGCAGCTTCAGGGTAGGAGAGACC. This sequence joins TRBV7-2 and TRBJ2-5; D is possibly TRBD1 (5 bases). The read halts 3 residues ahead of the CDR3 end, with the missing end drawn from the germline J gene. The V gene lost 3 bases and the J gene lost 4 bases, with 9 bases spanning the gap. CDR1 SGHTA and CDR2 FQGNSA come from the germline V gene. The CDR3 is 13 residues long.

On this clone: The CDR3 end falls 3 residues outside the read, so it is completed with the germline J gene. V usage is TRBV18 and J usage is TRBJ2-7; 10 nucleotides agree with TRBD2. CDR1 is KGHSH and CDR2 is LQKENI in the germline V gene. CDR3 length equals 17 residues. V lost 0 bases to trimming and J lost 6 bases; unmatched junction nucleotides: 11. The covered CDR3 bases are TGTGCCAGCTCACCACCGGGGATAGCGGGAGGAGGCGGCGAG. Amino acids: CASSPPGIAGGGGE. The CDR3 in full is CASSPPGIAGGGGEQYF.

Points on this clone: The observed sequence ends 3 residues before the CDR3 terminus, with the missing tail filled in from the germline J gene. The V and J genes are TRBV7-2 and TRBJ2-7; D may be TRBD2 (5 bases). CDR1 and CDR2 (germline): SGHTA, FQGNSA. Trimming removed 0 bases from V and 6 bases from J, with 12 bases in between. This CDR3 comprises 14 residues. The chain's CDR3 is CASSLAFRGSEQYF. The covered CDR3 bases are TGTGCCAGCAGCTTAGCGTTTCGGGGAAGCGAG.

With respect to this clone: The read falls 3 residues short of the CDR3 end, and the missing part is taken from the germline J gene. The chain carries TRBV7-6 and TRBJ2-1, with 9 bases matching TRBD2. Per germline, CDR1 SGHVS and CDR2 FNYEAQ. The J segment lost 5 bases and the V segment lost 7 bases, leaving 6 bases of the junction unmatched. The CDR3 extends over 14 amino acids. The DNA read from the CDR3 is TGTGCCAGCAAGGAGCGGGAGGCCCACAATGAG. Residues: CASKEREAHNE. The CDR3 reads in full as CASKEREAHNEQFF.

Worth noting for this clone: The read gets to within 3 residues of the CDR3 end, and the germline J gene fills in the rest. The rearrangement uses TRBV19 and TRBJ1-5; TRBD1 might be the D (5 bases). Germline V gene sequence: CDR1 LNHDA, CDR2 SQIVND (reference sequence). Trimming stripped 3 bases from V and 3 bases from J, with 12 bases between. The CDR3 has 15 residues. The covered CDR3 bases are TGTGCCAGTAGTATTCCCCGGGGGACCAATCAGCCC. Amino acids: CASSIPRGTNQP. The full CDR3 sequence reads CASSIPRGTNQPQHF.

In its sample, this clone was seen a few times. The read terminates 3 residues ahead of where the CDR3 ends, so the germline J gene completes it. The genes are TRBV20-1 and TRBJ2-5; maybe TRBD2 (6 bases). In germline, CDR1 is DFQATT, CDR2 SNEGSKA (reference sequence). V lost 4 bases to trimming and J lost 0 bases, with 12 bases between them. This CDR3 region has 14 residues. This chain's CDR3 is CSAMDGTHQETQYF. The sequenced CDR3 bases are TGCAGTGCTATGGACGGGACTCACCAAGAGACC.

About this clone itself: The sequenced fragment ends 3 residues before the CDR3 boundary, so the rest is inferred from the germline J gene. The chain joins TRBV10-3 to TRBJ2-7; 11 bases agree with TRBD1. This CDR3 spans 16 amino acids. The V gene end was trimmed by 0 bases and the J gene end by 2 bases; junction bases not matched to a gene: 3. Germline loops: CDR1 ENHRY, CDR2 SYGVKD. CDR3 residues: CAISESKDRGPYEQYF. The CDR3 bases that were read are TGTGCCATCAGTGAGTCCAAGGACAGGGGGCCCTACGAG.

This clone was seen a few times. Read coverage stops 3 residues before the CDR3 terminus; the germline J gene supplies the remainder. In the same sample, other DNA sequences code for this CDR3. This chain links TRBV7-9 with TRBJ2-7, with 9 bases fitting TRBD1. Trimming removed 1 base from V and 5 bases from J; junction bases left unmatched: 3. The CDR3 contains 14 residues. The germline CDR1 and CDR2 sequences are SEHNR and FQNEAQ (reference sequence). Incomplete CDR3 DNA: TGTGCCAGCAGCTTAGGGGACAGGGTGCACGAG. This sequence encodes CASSLGDRVHE. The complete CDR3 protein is CASSLGDRVHEQYF.

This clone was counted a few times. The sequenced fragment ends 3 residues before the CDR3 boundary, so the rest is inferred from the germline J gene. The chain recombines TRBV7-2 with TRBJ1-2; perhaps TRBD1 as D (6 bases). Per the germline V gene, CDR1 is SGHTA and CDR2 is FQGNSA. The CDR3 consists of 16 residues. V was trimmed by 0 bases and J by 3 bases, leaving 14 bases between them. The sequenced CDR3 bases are TGTGCCAGCAGCTTAGCGGGGGCAGGGACGGACTATGGC. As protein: CASSLAGAGTDYG. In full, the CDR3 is CASSLAGAGTDYGYTF.

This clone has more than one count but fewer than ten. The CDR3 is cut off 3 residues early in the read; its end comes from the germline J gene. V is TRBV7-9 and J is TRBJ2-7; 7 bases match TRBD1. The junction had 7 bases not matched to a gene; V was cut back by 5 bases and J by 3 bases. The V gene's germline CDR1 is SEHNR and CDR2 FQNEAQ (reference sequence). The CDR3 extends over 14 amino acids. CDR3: CASSRRGTVYEQYF. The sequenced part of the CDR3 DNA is TGTGCCAGCAGCCGACGAGGGACAGTCTACGAG.

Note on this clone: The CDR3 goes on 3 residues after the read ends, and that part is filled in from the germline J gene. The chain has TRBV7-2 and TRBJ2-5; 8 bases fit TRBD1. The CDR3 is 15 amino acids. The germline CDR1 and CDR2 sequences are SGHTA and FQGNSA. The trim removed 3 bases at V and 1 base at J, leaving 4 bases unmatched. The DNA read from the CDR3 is TGTGCCAGCAGCTTGTTCAGGGGGCTCCAAGAGACC. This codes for CASSLFRGLQET. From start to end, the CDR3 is CASSLFRGLQETQYF.

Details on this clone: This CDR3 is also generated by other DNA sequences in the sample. Incomplete CDR3 DNA: TGTGCCAGTAGTATTCACAGGGGAGAGGGGACTGAA. It encodes CASSIHRGEGTE. The full-length CDR3 reads as CASSIHRGEGTEAFF. V usage is TRBV19 and J usage is TRBJ1-1; TRBD1 agrees at 7 bases. The read terminates 3 residues ahead of where the CDR3 ends, so the germline J gene completes it. This CDR3 is 15 amino acids long. Trimming removed 3 bases from V and 5 bases from J; junction bases left unmatched: 9. Germline V CDR1 and CDR2: LNHDA, SQIVND (reference sequence).

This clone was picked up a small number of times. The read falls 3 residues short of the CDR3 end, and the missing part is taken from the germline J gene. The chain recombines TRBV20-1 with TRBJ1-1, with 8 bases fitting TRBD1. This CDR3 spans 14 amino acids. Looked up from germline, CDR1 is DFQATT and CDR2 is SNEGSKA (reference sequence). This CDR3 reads CSARVILDRGGAFF. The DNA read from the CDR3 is TGCAGTGCTAGGGTGATATTAGACAGGGGAGGA.

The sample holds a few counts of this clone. CDR3 DNA, as far as it was read: TGTGCCAGCAGTGAAGCGGTAGCGTTTTACCAAGAGACC. Amino acid sequence: CASSEAVAFYQET. The whole CDR3 is CASSEAVAFYQETQYF. The V and J genes are TRBV6-1 and TRBJ2-5; D is possibly TRBD2 (5 bases). The read is 3 residues too short to cover the CDR3 end, so that end is filled in from the germline J gene. The length of the CDR3 is 16 residues. Germline-derived CDR1 and CDR2 are MNHNS and SASEGT. V was pared by 0 bases and J by 0 bases, with 11 bases between.

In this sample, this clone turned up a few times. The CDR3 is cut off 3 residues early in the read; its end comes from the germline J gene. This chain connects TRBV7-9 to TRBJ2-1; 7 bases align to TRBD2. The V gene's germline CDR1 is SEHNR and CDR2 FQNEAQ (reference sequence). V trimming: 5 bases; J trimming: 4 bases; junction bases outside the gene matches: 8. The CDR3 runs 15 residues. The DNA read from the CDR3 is TGTGCCAGCAGCCAAAGGGCTAGCGGTTACAATGAG. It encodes CASSQRASGYNE. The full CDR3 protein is CASSQRASGYNEQFF.

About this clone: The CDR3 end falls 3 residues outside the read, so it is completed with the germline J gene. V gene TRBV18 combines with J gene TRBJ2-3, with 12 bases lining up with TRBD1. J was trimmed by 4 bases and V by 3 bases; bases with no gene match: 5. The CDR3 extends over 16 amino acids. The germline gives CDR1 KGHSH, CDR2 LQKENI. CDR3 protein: CASSPRGQGAADTQYF. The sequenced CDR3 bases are TGTGCCAGCTCACCCCGGGGACAGGGGGCAGCAGATACG.

The CDR3 loop is CASSRDRGSATQYF. The sequenced CDR3 bases are TGTGCCAGCAGCAGGGACCGGGGGTCGGCGACC. The rearrangement links TRBV7-9 to TRBJ2-5; D may be TRBD2 (6 bases). The read stops 3 residues short of the end of the CDR3; the missing end is completed from the germline J gene. V lost 5 bases and J lost 7, with 17 bases in between. CDR3 size: 14 residues. Germline lookup yields CDR1 SEHNR and CDR2 FQNEAQ (reference sequence).

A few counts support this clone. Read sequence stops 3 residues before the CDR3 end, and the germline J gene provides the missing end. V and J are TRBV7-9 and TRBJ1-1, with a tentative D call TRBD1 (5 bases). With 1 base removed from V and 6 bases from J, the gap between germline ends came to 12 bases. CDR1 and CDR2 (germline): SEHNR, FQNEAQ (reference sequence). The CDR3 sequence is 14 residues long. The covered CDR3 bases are TGTGCCAGCAGCTTAGGGGGCCCGATCGCTGAA. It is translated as CASSLGGPIAE. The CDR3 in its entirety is CASSLGGPIAEAFF.

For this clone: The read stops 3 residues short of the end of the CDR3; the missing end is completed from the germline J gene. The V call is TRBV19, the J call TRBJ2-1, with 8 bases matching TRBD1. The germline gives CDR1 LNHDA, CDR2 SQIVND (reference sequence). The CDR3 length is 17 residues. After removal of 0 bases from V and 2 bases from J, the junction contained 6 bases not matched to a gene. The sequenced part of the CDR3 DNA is TGTGCCAGTAGTATAGAAGGACAGGGAAGTCCCTACAATGAG. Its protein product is CASSIEGQGSPYNE. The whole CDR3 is CASSIEGQGSPYNEQFF. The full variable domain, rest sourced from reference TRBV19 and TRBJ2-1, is DGGITQSPKYLFRKEGQNVTLSCEQNLNHDAMYWYRQDPGQGLRLIYYSQIVNDFQKGDIAEGYSVSREKKESFPLTVTSAQKNPTAFYLCASSIEGQGSPYNEQFFGPGTRLTVL.

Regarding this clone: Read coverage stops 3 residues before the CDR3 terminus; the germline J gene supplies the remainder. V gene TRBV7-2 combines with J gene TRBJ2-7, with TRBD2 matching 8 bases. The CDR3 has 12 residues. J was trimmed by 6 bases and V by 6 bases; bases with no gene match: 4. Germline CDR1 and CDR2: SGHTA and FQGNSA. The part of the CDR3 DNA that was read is TGTGCCAGCAGACCCGGGGGGGGCGAG. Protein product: CASRPGGGE. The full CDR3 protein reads CASRPGGGEQYF. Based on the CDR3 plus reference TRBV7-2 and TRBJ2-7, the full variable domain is GAGVSQSPSNKVTEKGKDVELRCDPISGHTALYWYRQSLGQGLEFLIYFQGNSAPDKSGLPSDRFSAERTGGSVSTLTIQRTQQEDSAVYLCASRPGGGEQYFGPGTRLTVT.

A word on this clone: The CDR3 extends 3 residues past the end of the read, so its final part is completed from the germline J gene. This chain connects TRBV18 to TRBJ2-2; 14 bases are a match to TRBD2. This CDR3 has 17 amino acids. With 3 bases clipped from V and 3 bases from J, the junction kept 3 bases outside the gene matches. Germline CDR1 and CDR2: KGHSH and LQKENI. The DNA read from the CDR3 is TGTGCCAGCTCACCGCGGACTAGCGGGAGGCACACCGGGGAG. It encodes CASSPRTSGRHTGE. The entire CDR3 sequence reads CASSPRTSGRHTGELFF.

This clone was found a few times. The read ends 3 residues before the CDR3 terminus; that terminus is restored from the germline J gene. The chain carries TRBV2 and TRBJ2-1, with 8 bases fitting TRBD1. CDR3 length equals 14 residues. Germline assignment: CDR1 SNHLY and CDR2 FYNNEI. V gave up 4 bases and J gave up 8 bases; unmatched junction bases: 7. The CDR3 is CASSAGQGGHEQFF. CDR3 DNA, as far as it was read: TGTGCCAGCAGTGCAGGACAGGGAGGTCATGAG.

CDR3 DNA (partial): TGTGCCAGCACGCAGTTAGCGGGAGCTAATGAG. Translated: CASTQLAGANE. The whole CDR3 reads CASTQLAGANEQFF. This rearrangement joins TRBV6-2 or TRBV6-3 to TRBJ2-1, with TRBD2 matching over 9 bases. The observed sequence ends 3 residues before the CDR3 terminus, with the missing tail filled in from the germline J gene. Unmatched junction bases numbered 8, after V lost 7 bases and J lost 7 bases. The CDR3 covers 14 residues. Germline CDR1 MNHEY, CDR2 SVGEGT.

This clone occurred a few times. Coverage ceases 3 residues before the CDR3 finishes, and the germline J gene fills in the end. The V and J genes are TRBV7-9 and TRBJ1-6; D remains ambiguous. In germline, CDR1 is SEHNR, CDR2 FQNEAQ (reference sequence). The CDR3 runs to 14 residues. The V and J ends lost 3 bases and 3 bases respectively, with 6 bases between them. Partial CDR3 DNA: TGTGCCAGCAGCTTTGAGGGCTATAATTCACCC. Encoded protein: CASSFEGYNSP. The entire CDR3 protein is CASSFEGYNSPLHF.